The 19 T cell receptor beta chains given below trace back to one sample, sequenced in a study of brain T cells in children with intractable seizures. Clones were sequenced by immunoSEQ multiplex PCR, and TCRdb holds only the in-frame ones, with some missing. The table has around 38,000 clones, 75% to 95% seen once. The sequencing used peripheral blood, collected at surgery. These receptors were collected from a girl aged 2 to 9 with tuberous sclerosis and intractable seizures.

This chain connects TRBV24-1 to TRBJ2-2, with 8 bases lining up with TRBD2. The ends lost 9 bases at V and 5 bases at J; junction bases unmatched: 4. From germline, CDR1 is KGHDR and CDR2 SFDVKD. The CDR3 sequence is 13 residues long. This CDR3 is CATRTSLTGELFF. CDR3 coding DNA: TGTGCCACCCGGACTAGCCTAACCGGGGAGCTGTTTTTT.

The J gene is TRBJ2-3, the V gene TRBV6-2 or TRBV6-3, with a weak D call TRBD2 (7 bases). Trimming stripped 2 bases from V and 4 bases from J, with 10 bases between. The CDR3 is made up of 14 amino acids. CDR1 and CDR2 (germline): MNHEY, SVGEGT. CDR3 bases: TGTGCCAGCAGTTACCCGGGGGGCGCAGATACGCAGTATTTT. Translating it yields CASSYPGGADTQYF.

This rearrangement joins TRBV4-2 to TRBJ2-1, with D uncertain. V was trimmed by 0 bases and J by 3 bases, leaving 9 bases between them. The CDR3 covers 15 residues. The germline V gene has CDR1 LGHNA and CDR2 YNFKEQ. The CDR3 reads CASSQDVRVYNEQFF. The CDR3 bases are TGTGCCAGCAGCCAAGATGTAAGGGTCTACAATGAGCAGTTCTTC.

This chain connects TRBV6-5 to TRBJ2-7; possible D gene TRBD1, 8 bases. Trimming shortened V by 10 bases and J by 10 bases, and 26 bases separated the two germline ends. CDR3 length equals 14 residues. Germline lookup yields CDR1 MNHEY and CDR2 SVGAGI. CDR3 protein: CATRGTVQGGKQYV. For the CDR3, the DNA is TGTGCCACCCGAGGGACAGTACAGGGGGGGAAACAGTACGTC.

This clone was counted once. V and J are TRBV15 and TRBJ2-3, with no clear D. V was shortened by 11 bases and J by 0 bases, with 15 bases between the two germline ends. The CDR3 totals 14 residues. Germline V lookup: CDR1 LNHNV, CDR2 YYDKDF (reference sequence). The DNA of the CDR3 is TGTGCCGTCGGTTATAAATCTAGCACAGATACGCAGTATTTT. Its protein product is CAVGYKSSTDTQYF.

The V gene is TRBV5-8, the J gene TRBJ2-2, with D perhaps matching TRBD2 (6 bases). This CDR3 has 13 amino acids. Trimming pared 6 bases from V and 6 bases from J, leaving 12 bases between. The germline V gene encodes CDR1 SGHTS and CDR2 YDEGEE. The CDR3 DNA follows: TGTGCCAGCATTGGTCCGGGGGCCGGGGAGCTGTTTTTT. It codes for CASIGPGAGELFF.

The chain recombines TRBV2 with TRBJ1-5; 9 nucleotides match TRBD1. There are 13 residues in the CDR3. Germline CDR1 SNHLY, CDR2 FYNNEI. The ends lost 8 bases at V and 4 bases at J; junction bases unmatched: 3. This CDR3 reads CASGGTGNQPQHF. The CDR3 DNA reads as TGTGCCAGCGGAGGGACAGGGAATCAGCCCCAGCATTTT.

The chain links TRBV12-5 to TRBJ1-1; 11 bases are a match to TRBD1. The length of the CDR3 is 15 residues. The germline V gene encodes CDR1 LGHNT and CDR2 FRNRAP. Unmatched junction bases numbered 2, after V lost 0 bases and J lost 5 bases. CDR3 bases: TGTGCTAGTGGTTTGGTTGGGACAGGGGGTACTGAAGCTTTCTTT. Amino acid sequence: CASGLVGTGGTEAFF. Full variable domain (rest looked up from reference TRBV12-5 and TRBJ1-1): DARVTQTPRHKVTEMGQEVTMRCQPILGHNTVFWYRQTMMQGLELLAYFRNRAPLDDSGMPKDRFSAEMPDATLATLKIQPSEPRDSAVYFCASGLVGTGGTEAFFGQGTRLTVV.

This clone showed up just a few times. The chain uses TRBV27 and TRBJ1-5; the match to TRBD1 covers 9 bases. J was trimmed by 9 bases and V by 9 bases; bases with no gene match: 12. CDR1 and CDR2 from the germline V gene are MNHEY and SMNVEV (reference sequence). The CDR3 loop spans 14 amino acids. In DNA, the CDR3 is TGTGCCAGTCGACAGGGGGGAGGGCCATCGCCCCAGCATTTT. Its translation is CASRQGGGPSPQHF.

V gene TRBV5-4 combines with J gene TRBJ2-2; no clear D. With 3 bases removed from V and 0 bases from J, the gap between germline ends came to 12 bases. CDR1 is SGHNT and CDR2 is YYREEE in the germline V gene (reference sequence). This CDR3 is built from 16 residues. In nucleotides, the CDR3 is TGTGCCAGCAGCTCACACCCGTTCGCGAACACCGGGGAGCTGTTTTTT. Amino acids: CASSSHPFANTGELFF.

CDR3 bases: TGTGCCTGGAGTGTCGACGAGAACTATGGCTACACCTTC. As protein: CAWSVDENYGYTF. J is TRBJ1-2 and V is TRBV30, with D hard to call. The CDR3 has 13 residues. V lost 0 bases, J lost 2 bases, and 7 bases lay in between. CDR1 and CDR2 from the germline V gene are GTSNPN and SVGIG (reference sequence).

The rearrangement uses TRBV6-1 and TRBJ2-5; TRBD2 matches at 8 bases. Unmatched junction bases numbered 4, after V lost 3 bases and J lost 4 bases. The CDR3 sequence is 14 residues long. In germline, CDR1 is MNHNS, CDR2 SASEGT. Here the CDR3 DNA reads TGTGCCAGCAGTGAGGTAGCGGGGTTAGAGACCCAGTACTTC. Translating gives CASSEVAGLETQYF.

The gene calls are TRBV7-9 and TRBJ2-7, with 9 bases that match TRBD2. The germline V gene has CDR1 SEHNR and CDR2 FQNEAQ (reference sequence). V shed 5 bases and J 4 bases; nucleotides not matched to a gene: 3. There are 13 residues in the CDR3. The CDR3 protein is CASSGGGAYEQYV. In nucleotides, the CDR3 is TGTGCCAGCAGCGGCGGGGGGGCTTACGAGCAGTACGTC.

The chain joins TRBV24-1 to TRBJ2-3, with 9 bases that match TRBD1. Trimming removed 6 bases from V and 3 bases from J; junction bases left unmatched: 6. This CDR3 is built from 15 residues. Germline CDR1 is KGHDR and CDR2 is SFDVKD. The CDR3 here is CATSTGQGRTDTQYF. The DNA of the CDR3 is TGTGCCACCAGTACCGGACAGGGGAGAACAGATACGCAGTATTTT.

This chain connects TRBV9 to TRBJ2-2; 8 bases map to TRBD1. Germline CDR1 and CDR2: SGDLS and YYNGEE. Germline trimming cut 0 bases from V and 5 bases from J; bases unmatched to any gene: 9. The CDR3 is 17 residues long. CDR3 DNA: TGTGCCAGCAGCGTAGGGTGGGGACAGGCCGGAACCGGGGAGCTGTTTTTT. This gives the protein CASSVGWGQAGTGELFF.

This rearrangement joins TRBV6-1 to TRBJ1-5; D remains unclear. V shed 1 base and J shed 3 bases, with 10 bases lying between them. Germline CDR1 reads MNHNS; CDR2 reads SASEGT. The CDR3 is 15 amino acids. The CDR3 is CASSEVGTINQPQHF. The CDR3 DNA is TGTGCCAGCAGTGAAGTCGGAACAATCAATCAGCCCCAGCATTTT.

V and J are TRBV19 and TRBJ1-1; D gene uncertain. The CDR3 is 11 amino acids. The germline gives CDR1 LNHDA, CDR2 SQIVND (reference sequence). V was pared by 9 bases and J by 5 bases, with 10 bases between. The chain's CDR3 is CASGPGTEAFF. Here the CDR3 DNA reads TGTGCCAGCGGCCCGGGGACTGAAGCTTTCTTT.

The chain employs TRBV14 and TRBJ1-1; D not resolved. Germline CDR1 SGHDN, CDR2 FVKESK. The V and J ends lost 0 bases and 2 bases respectively, with 19 bases between them. The CDR3 has 18 amino acids. The CDR3 sequence: CASSQEGYRAELNTEAFF. The DNA for the CDR3 is TGTGCCAGCAGCCAAGAGGGTTATAGGGCAGAGTTAAACACTGAAGCTTTCTTT. The entire variable domain, with the rest obtained from reference TRBV14 and TRBJ1-1, is as follows: EAGVTQFPSHSVIEKGQTVTLRCDPISGHDNLYWYRRVMGKEIKFLLHFVKESKQDESGMPNNRFLAERTGGTYSTLKVQPAELEDSGVYFCASSQEGYRAELNTEAFFGQGTRLTVV.

The V call is TRBV27, the J call TRBJ1-1; D ambiguous. The CDR3 covers 12 residues. V gave up 8 bases and J gave up 2 bases, with 9 bases separating them. From germline, CDR1 is MNHEY and CDR2 SMNVEV (reference sequence). The CDR3 bases are TGTGCCAGCTGGACGGTAAACACTGAAGCTTTCTTT. Translated: CASWTVNTEAFF.